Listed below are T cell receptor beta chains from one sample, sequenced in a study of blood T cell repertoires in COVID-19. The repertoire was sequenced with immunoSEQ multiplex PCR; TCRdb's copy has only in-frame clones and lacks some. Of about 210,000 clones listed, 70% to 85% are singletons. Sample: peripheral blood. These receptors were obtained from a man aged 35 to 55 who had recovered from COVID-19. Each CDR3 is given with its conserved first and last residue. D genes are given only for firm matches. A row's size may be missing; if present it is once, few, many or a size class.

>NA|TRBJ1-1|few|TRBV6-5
TGTGCCAGCAGGACAGGTCTGAACACTGAAGCTTTCTTT
CASRTGLNTEAFF
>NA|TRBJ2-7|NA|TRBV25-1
TGTGCCAGCAGTGATGGGGTGGGAGCCTACGAGCAGTACTTC
CASSDGVGAYEQYF
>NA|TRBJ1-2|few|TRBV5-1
TGCGCCAGCAGCCAAACAGGCGGCCGTGGCTACACCTTC
CASSQTGGRGYTF
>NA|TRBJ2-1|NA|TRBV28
TGTGCCAGCAGTACCCTAGACTCTCCAGCGGGCCCCTACAATGAGCAGTTCTTC
CASSTLDSPAGPYNEQFF
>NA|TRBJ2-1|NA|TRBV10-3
TGTGCCATCAGTGGAGGGTTCAATGAGCAGTTCTTC
CAISGGFNEQFF
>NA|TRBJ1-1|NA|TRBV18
TGTGCCAGCTCACCAACATCGCAGAACACTGAAGCTTTCTTT
CASSPTSQNTEAFF
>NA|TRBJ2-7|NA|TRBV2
TGTGCCAGCAGTCTCGGGACTCCATCCTACGAGCAGTACTTC
CASSLGTPSYEQYF
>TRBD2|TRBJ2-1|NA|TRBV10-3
TGTGCCACTAGGACTAGCGGGAGCGACGTGGATGAGCAGTTCTTC
CATRTSGSDVDEQFF
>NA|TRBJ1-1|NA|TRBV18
TGTGCCAGCTCACCACCGGTCGGGGGGCGGAAGAGTGGGACTGAAGCTTTCTTT
CASSPPVGGRKSGTEAFF
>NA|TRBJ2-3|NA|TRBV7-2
TGTGCCAGCAGCTTAGTCTCCTACCTCACAGATACGCAGTATTTT
CASSLVSYLTDTQYF
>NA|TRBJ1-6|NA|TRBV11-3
TGTGCCAGCAGCTTATTAAACTTGCAACCCCTCCACTTT
CASSLLNLQPLHF
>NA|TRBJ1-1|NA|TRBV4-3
TGCGCCAGCAGTCTGGGCAGCAACACTGAAGCTTTCTTT
CASSLGSNTEAFF
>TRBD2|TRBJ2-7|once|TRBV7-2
TGTGCCAGCAGCTTAGAGGGGGGGACTAGCGGGAGAAGATTGTACTTC
CASSLEGGTSGRRLYF
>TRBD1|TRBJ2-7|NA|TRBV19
TGTGCCAGTAGATACCGGGACAGGGAGACAAACGAGCAGTACTTC
CASRYRDRETNEQYF
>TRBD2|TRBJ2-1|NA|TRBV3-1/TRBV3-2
TGTGCCAGCAGCCTAATCGGGGGGGCTTTTCTAAATGAGCAGTTCTTC
CASSLIGGAFLNEQFF